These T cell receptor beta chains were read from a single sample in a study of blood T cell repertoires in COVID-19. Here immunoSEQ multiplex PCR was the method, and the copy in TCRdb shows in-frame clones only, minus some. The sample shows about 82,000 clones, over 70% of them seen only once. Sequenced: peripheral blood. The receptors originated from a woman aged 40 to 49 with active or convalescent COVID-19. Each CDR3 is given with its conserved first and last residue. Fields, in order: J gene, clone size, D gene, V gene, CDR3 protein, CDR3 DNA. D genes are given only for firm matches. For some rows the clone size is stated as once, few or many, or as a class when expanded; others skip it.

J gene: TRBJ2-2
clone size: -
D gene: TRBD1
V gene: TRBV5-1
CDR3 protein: CASKKPGQGDTGELFF
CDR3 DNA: TGCGCCAGCAAAAAACCGGGACAGGGGGACACCGGGGAGCTGTTTTTT

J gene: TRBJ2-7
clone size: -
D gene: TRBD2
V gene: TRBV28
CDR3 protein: CASRRTGTSWRYEQYF
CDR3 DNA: TGTGCCAGCAGACGCACCGGGACTAGCTGGCGTTACGAGCAGTACTTC

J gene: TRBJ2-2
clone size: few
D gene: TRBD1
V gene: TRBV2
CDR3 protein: CASSEAGGRSGELFF
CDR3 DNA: TGTGCCAGCAGTGAGGCAGGGGGCCGGAGCGGGGAGCTGTTTTTT

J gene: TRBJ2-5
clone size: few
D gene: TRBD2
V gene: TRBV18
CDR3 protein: CASSPQRGPGTQYF
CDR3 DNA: TGTGCCAGCTCTCCGCAGCGGGGCCCGGGGACCCAGTACTTC

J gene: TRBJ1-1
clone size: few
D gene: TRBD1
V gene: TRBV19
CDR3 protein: CASSPLSGTGGANTEAFF
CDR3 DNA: TGTGCCAGTAGCCCCCTTAGCGGGACAGGGGGCGCGAACACTGAAGCTTTCTTT

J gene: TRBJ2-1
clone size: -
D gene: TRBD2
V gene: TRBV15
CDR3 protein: CATSRGSFGLAGNEQFF
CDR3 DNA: TGTGCCACCAGCAGAGGGTCATTTGGACTAGCGGGCAATGAGCAGTTCTTC

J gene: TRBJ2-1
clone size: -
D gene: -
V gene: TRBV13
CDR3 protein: CASSLFPGLGNEQFF
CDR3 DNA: TGTGCCAGCAGCTTATTTCCGGGACTCGGCAATGAGCAGTTCTTC

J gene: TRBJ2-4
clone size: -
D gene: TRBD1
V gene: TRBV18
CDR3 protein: CASSPDRSFQNIQYF
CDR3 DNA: TGTGCCAGCTCACCGGACAGGAGTTTTCAAAACATTCAGTACTTC

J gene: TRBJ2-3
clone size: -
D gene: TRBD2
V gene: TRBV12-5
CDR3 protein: CASGAPGLAGGNTQYF
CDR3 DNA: TGTGCTAGTGGCGCTCCGGGACTAGCGGGAGGCAATACGCAGTATTTT

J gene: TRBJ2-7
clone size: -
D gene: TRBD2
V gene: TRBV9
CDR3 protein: CASSVGVSGGNEQYF
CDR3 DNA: TGTGCCAGCAGCGTAGGTGTTAGCGGGGGGAACGAGCAGTACTTC

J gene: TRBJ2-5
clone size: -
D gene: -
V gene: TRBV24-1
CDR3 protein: CATSDSETQYF
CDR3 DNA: TGTGCCACCAGTGATAGCGAGACCCAGTACTTC

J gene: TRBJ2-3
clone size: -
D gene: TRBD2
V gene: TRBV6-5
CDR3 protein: CASRPAGGGTQYF
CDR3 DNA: TGTGCCAGCAGGCCAGCGGGAGGGGGCACGCAGTATTTT

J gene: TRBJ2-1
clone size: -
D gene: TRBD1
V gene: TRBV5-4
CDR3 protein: CASSWGDRDPAYNEQFF
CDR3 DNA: TGTGCCAGCAGCTGGGGGGACAGGGATCCCGCTTACAATGAGCAGTTCTTC

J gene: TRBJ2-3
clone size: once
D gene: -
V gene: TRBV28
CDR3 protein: CASKRGTYTDTQYF
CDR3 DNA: TGTGCCAGCAAAAGGGGTACCTACACAGATACGCAGTATTTT

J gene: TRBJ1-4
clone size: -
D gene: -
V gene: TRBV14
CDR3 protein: CASSLRTNREGSNEKLFF
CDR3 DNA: TGTGCCAGCAGCCTGAGAACGAATAGGGAAGGGAGTAATGAAAAACTGTTTTTT

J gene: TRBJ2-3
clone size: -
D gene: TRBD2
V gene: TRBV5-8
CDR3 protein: CASSLPRTSGSTDTQYF
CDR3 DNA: TGTGCCAGCAGCCTTCCTCGCACTAGCGGAAGCACAGATACGCAGTATTTT